These T cell receptor beta chains were read from a single sample in a study of blood T cell repertoires in COVID-19. The method was immunoSEQ multiplex PCR; TCRdb's version includes in-frame clones alone and lacks a portion of them. This table holds approximately 300,000 clones, more than 80% found once. The sequencing sample was made of peripheral blood. These receptors originate from a man between 18 and 29 years old who had recovered from COVID-19. Both conserved end residues are part of each CDR3. A D gene is named only where the DNA matches it firmly.

j_call | v_call | d_call | cdr3_aa
TRBJ1-2 | TRBV7-9 | . | CASSLAGGDGYTF
TRBJ1-5 | TRBV9 | . | CASSAGGGRNQPQHF
TRBJ1-5 | TRBV2 | . | CASSEARQNQPQHF
TRBJ2-5 | TRBV7-9 | TRBD1 | CASSPRDRKQETQYF
TRBJ2-7 | TRBV9 | TRBD1 | CASSYSTGSYEQYF
TRBJ1-6 | TRBV7-8 | . | CASSLRGSDSPLHF
TRBJ1-2 | TRBV6-1 | TRBD1 | CASSEGGRLGQGNYGYTF
TRBJ2-1 | TRBV15 | TRBD2 | CATSGSGGSYNEQFF
TRBJ2-7 | TRBV2 | . | CASRLNRDVYEQYF
TRBJ1-1 | TRBV27 | TRBD1 | CASSLSQGTEAFF
TRBJ1-2 | TRBV11-2 | . | CASSPRSGARVYGYTF
TRBJ1-2 | TRBV24-1 | . | CATSAGETGGYTF
TRBJ1-1 | TRBV5-1 | TRBD1 | CASSYDRGLMNTEAFF
TRBJ2-3 | TRBV5-5 | . | CASIGASTDTQYF
TRBJ1-2 | TRBV23-1 | TRBD1 | CASSQLAGGGYTF
TRBJ1-2 | TRBV6-5 | . | CASSYHDSVGYTF
TRBJ2-7 | TRBV18 | TRBD1 | CASSTTGQGAYEQYF
TRBJ1-5 | TRBV4-1 | . | CASSQKPGQPQHF
TRBJ2-7 | TRBV6-6 | . | CASSYSTGNEQYF
TRBJ1-2 | TRBV2 | TRBD1 | CASSKLDRADGYTF
TRBJ2-5 | TRBV6-2/TRBV6-3 | TRBD1 | CASSFWTGSQETQYF
TRBJ2-1 | TRBV5-1 | TRBD2 | CASSLAGGPTGEQFF
TRBJ2-1 | TRBV25-1 | TRBD1 | CASTPGQGNNEQFF
TRBJ1-1 | TRBV27 | . | CASSLSSLQGVDTEAFF
TRBJ2-1 | TRBV19 | . | CASSLDGQFSYNEQFF